This TCR beta chain was observed in a study of human T cells and chemical hapten exposure (dated by TCRdb to 2020 to 2022). Concerning the study at large: For sensitization, 2% DPC in acetone was applied to a roughly 2 cm by roughly 2 cm area of upper inner arm skin. Throughout the study period of 20 to 25 weeks, patients also received therapeutic DPC doses to the scalp every week. Patch testing was done on the upper back using Finn chambers containing 0.01% DPC, and results were scored after 6 days according to International Contact Dermatitis Research Group standards. The mostly female patient cohort included alopecia areata with under or over 50% scalp involvement, alopecia totalis and alopecia universalis. Libraries were pooled for sequencing, and variation in per-sample TCR yields was attributed mainly to small differences in library volumes within the pool. This study followed changes in the peripheral blood TCR repertoire in vivo during primary and secondary sensitization of alopecia patients to the hapten diphenylcyclopropenone (DPC). Blood was sampled from patients pre-sensitization (week 0) and at 2, 6 and about 24 weeks after DPC sensitization. Twenty-nine alopecia patients gave blood for TCR sequencing at one to four time points (pre-sensitization, 2, 6 and 24 weeks).

This clonotype was counted at least ten times. No antigen is known for it. Base qualities were left out, and no much larger clone turns up one base away. General findings and caveats noted by the study authors: Expanded TCRs formed significantly more large CDR3 similarity clusters than pre-sensitization or healthy control sets, consistent with antigen-driven responses. After repeated subsampling, the strength of the expansion versus patch-test correlation and the threshold at which it became significant changed. The number of PT1 expanded TCRs positively correlated with patch test score, significant at thresholds 8, 16 and 32 but not 4. Alopecia, a presumed autoimmune disease, was present in all patients, so the immune response of the patients might differ from that of healthy individuals. DPC sensitization did not change the number of TCRs with a frequency above 1 in 1000, and there was no evidence of changes in global repertoire structure.

Inclusive of the bounding cysteine and phenylalanine, the CDR3 is 15 residues long. The sequence is cut down to CDR3 DNA, 45 bases in frame from base 1. According to the germline V gene, CDR1 reads SGHRS and CDR2 reads YFSETQ. Trimming takes 4 bases from V and 6 bases from J, and the germline ends sit 17 bases apart. Library creation used RACE. TCRdb shows the sequencer as NextSeq 500. Library preparation attached unique molecular identifiers to individual cDNA molecules for quantitative, reproducible TCR counting. Both TCR alpha and TCR beta chains were sequenced from each blood RNA sample. In the source study's methods: The median number of TCRs per sample was 95,638, ranging from 23,224 to 690,600. V, J and CDR3 annotation of the TCR reads was carried out using the Decombinator software suite. Every sample was subsampled to the same number of TCRs (28,000) for the PS versus PT1 abundance plots. TCRs were defined as expanded if absent before sensitization and observed at least eight times at the 2-week time point. Starting from the raw public reads, TCRdb applied fastp trimming at Q25, assembled clones with MiXCR and retained in-frame beta chains. Merged by CDR3 protein, the rows form single entries marked with the most common genes and DNA. The V and J calls were not made by the authors but by TCRdb's processing. For this sample there are fewer than 100,000 distinct CDR3 sequences; about 11% appear just once. The ten top clones hold around 3.2% of the sample.

The time point label, as the study defines it: patch test 1, 2 weeks after DPC sensitization. The treatment or condition tag for this specimen amounts to: therapeutic diphenylcyclopropenone sensitization with weekly scalp DPC. At each patch-test visit, blood was drawn before the patch test was applied. Eligible patients were aged 18 to 70, diagnosed with alopecia, deemed suitable for DPC therapy, and excluded if pregnant. Total RNA was isolated from unfractionated whole blood collected in Tempus Blood RNA tubes. Sequencing was performed on whole blood, taken in connection with sensitization to the hapten diphenylcyclopropenone (DPC). The sequence joins TRBV5-1 to TRBJ1-5, with TRBD1 perhaps the D gene, on 5 matching bases. The sequence derives from a woman between 55 and 75 years old with alopecia areata. Some clones in this sample may be carry-over from other donors' samples. The CDR3 has the sequence CASSPDAGPAQPQHF. The bases read TGCGCCAGCAGCCCGGACGCGGGGCCGGCTCAGCCCCAGCATTTT.